This is a list of T cell receptor beta chains from one sample in a study of blood T cell repertoires in COVID-19. Sequencing was performed with immunoSEQ multiplex PCR; in TCRdb, only in-frame clones are kept and a portion is missing. The sample yields just under 150,000 clones, roughly 82% seen once. Sequencing was performed on peripheral blood. The source of these receptors is a human donor in a cohort sampled during active COVID-19. The CDR3 runs from the conserved cysteine through the conserved F or W. A D gene is named only where the DNA matches it firmly. Clone size is given for some rows only: seen once, a few or many times, or a class if the clone is expanded.

>TRBV9|.|.|TRBJ1-1
CASSETGGNTEAFF
TGTGCCAGCAGCGAGACAGGAGGGAACACTGAAGCTTTCTTT
>TRBV25-1|.|.|TRBJ2-7
CASRWDAEGEQYF
TGTGCCAGCAGATGGGACGCGGAGGGCGAGCAGTACTTC
>TRBV6-6|TRBD1|.|TRBJ1-1
CASHPGTGRSGAFF
TGTGCCAGCCACCCCGGGACAGGGAGGTCCGGAGCTTTCTTT
>TRBV7-9|.|.|TRBJ2-1
CASSLDANNEQFF
TGTGCCAGCAGCTTAGATGCTAACAATGAGCAGTTCTTC
>TRBV6-5|TRBD1|.|TRBJ2-7
CASSLRDRGYEQYF
TGTGCCAGCAGTCTCCGGGACAGGGGTTACGAGCAGTACTTC
>TRBV20-1|.|.|TRBJ2-3
CSASPDAGTQTDTQYF
TGCAGTGCTAGTCCCGACGCCGGGACTCAAACAGATACGCAGTATTTT
>TRBV10-3|.|few|TRBJ2-7
CAILTASYEQYF
TGTGCCATCCTGACAGCTTCCTACGAGCAGTACTTC
>TRBV29-1|TRBD1|.|TRBJ2-7
CSILKLRDRDYEQYF
TGCAGCATCTTAAAGCTCCGGGACAGAGATTACGAGCAGTACTTC
>TRBV19|.|.|TRBJ1-5
CASSILEGNPQPQHF
TGTGCCAGTAGTATATTGGAGGGAAACCCTCAGCCCCAGCATTTT
>TRBV27|TRBD1|.|TRBJ1-2
CASSLSPGQGYYGYTF
TGTGCCAGCAGTTTATCCCCGGGACAGGGGTACTATGGCTACACCTTC
>TRBV27|TRBD1|.|TRBJ2-2
CASSTWGQGNTGELFF
TGTGCCAGCAGTACCTGGGGACAGGGGAACACCGGGGAGCTGTTTTTT
>TRBV7-7|.|.|TRBJ2-5
CASSLGLGIGETQYF
TGTGCTAGCAGCTTAGGACTCGGGATAGGGGAGACCCAGTACTTC
>TRBV7-2|.|.|TRBJ2-3
CASSVKRSGDTQYF
TGTGCCAGCAGCGTCAAGCGGAGCGGAGATACGCAGTATTTT
>TRBV3-1/TRBV3-2|TRBD1|.|TRBJ1-1
CASSQNQGGTEAFF
TGTGCCAGCAGCCAGAACCAGGGGGGCACTGAAGCTTTCTTT
>TRBV29-1|.|few|TRBJ1-1
CSVMDRGTEAFF
TGCAGCGTGATGGACAGAGGGACTGAAGCTTTCTTT
>TRBV6-6|.|once|TRBJ1-5
CASSWDIKYQPQHF
TGTGCCAGCAGTTGGGACATAAAGTATCAGCCCCAGCATTTT
>TRBV4-1|.|.|TRBJ2-7
CASSQDGELYEQYF
TGCGCCAGCAGCCAAGATGGGGAGCTCTACGAGCAGTACTTC
>TRBV5-8|.|once|TRBJ2-3
CASSLAQSPRTDTQYF
TGTGCCAGCAGCTTGGCACAGTCCCCTCGCACAGATACGCAGTATTTT
>TRBV6-1|.|.|TRBJ2-3
CASSEDSVAKGTDTQYF
TGTGCCAGCAGTGAAGATTCGGTAGCAAAGGGCACAGATACGCAGTATTTT
>TRBV19|.|once|TRBJ1-1
CASSIDTHPGEAFF
TGTGCCAGTAGTATAGATACCCATCCGGGTGAAGCTTTCTTT
>TRBV28|TRBD2|.|TRBJ2-3
CASDAREGTQYF
TGTGCCAGCGATGCGCGGGAGGGTACGCAGTATTTT
>TRBV19|TRBD2|.|TRBJ2-1
CASQRGSDNEQFF
TGTGCCAGTCAGCGGGGGTCCGACAATGAGCAGTTCTTC
>TRBV30|TRBD2|.|TRBJ2-1
CAWIAGGPNEQFF
TGTGCCTGGATTGCGGGGGGCCCGAATGAGCAGTTCTTC
>TRBV7-2|TRBD2|.|TRBJ2-5
CASSLGGGGAETQYF
TGTGCCAGCAGCTTAGGTGGCGGGGGGGCCGAGACCCAGTACTTC
>TRBV9|.|.|TRBJ1-1
CASSVIGVNEAFF
TGTGCCAGCAGCGTAATAGGGGTGAATGAAGCTTTCTTT
>TRBV5-4|TRBD2|.|TRBJ2-1
CASSAASGRAYNEQFF
TGTGCCAGCAGCGCCGCTAGCGGGAGGGCCTACAATGAGCAGTTCTTC
>TRBV5-1|TRBD2|.|TRBJ2-5
CASSPGLAGGFLAQYF
TGCGCCAGCAGCCCGGGACTAGCGGGAGGGTTTTTGGCCCAGTACTTC
>TRBV19|.|.|TRBJ1-2
CASSSPRSSGSGVYGYTF
TGTGCCAGTAGTTCACCACGTTCGTCGGGGAGCGGGGTCTATGGCTACACCTTC